These 4 T cell receptor beta chains share one sample of origin, sequenced in a study of T cell responses to AZD1222 COVID-19 vaccine. Method: immunoSEQ multiplex PCR; TCRdb's copy keeps in-frame clones and lacks some. The table records about 120,000 clones, about 89% of them present only once. Here the sequenced sample was peripheral blood, taken 28 days after the second AZD1222 dose. The source is an adult who received the AZD1222 COVID-19 vaccine.

For this clone: The same CDR3 also results from other DNA sequences found in this sample. The gene calls are TRBV3-1 (or the pseudogene TRBV3-2) and TRBJ1-2, with no clear D. The V and J ends lost 3 bases and 1 base respectively, with 3 bases between them. CDR3 length: 12 residues. Germline CDR1 reads LGHDT; CDR2 reads YNNKEL (reference sequence). CDR3 in amino acids: CASSQGNYGYTF. The CDR3 DNA sequence: TGTGCCAGCAGCCAGGGTAACTATGGCTACACCTTC.

The V call is TRBV4-1, the J call TRBJ2-5; no firm D call. Trimming removed 6 bases from V and 1 base from J, with 9 bases in between. CDR1 MGHRA and CDR2 YSYEKL come from the germline V gene. This CDR3 has 13 amino acids. The CDR3 DNA follows: TGCGCCAGCAGGGGTAAAAGCCAAGAGACCCAGTACTTC. Amino acid sequence: CASRGKSQETQYF.

The CDR3 DNA sequence: TGTGCCAGCAGCCGGAGGGGGACCTACGAGCAGTACTTC. This gives the protein CASSRRGTYEQYF. V is TRBV3-1 (or the pseudogene TRBV3-2) and J is TRBJ2-7; D possibly matches TRBD1 or TRBD2 (6 bases each). Germline CDR1 and CDR2: LGHDT and YNNKEL (reference sequence). The CDR3 spans 13 residues. V lost 4 bases and J lost 2, with 9 bases in between.

The chain combines TRBV18 with TRBJ1-3; a possible D gene is TRBD1 (6 bases). Germline CDR1 is KGHSH and CDR2 is LQKENI. The V gene lost 2 bases and the J gene lost 0 bases, with 8 bases spanning the gap. There are 15 residues in the CDR3. The CDR3 coding sequence is TGTGCCAGCTCACCAGGACAGAGCTCTGGAAACACCATATATTTT. Amino acid sequence: CASSPGQSSGNTIYF. Together with reference TRBV18 and TRBJ1-3, the CDR3 gives the full variable domain: NAGVMQNPRHLVRRRGQEARLRCSPMKGHSHVYWYRQLPEEGLKFMVYLQKENIIDESGMPKERFSAEFPKEGPSILRIQQVVRGDSAAYFCASSPGQSSGNTIYFGEGSWLTVV.